This T cell receptor (beta chain) is from a study of blood T cell repertoires in COVID-19. Across the whole study: Sites in the United States, Italy and Spain provided acute and convalescent COVID-19 samples. PBMCs, B-cell-depleted T cells, or T cells provided the cDNA or gDNA that made up the material.

CDR3 length: 14 amino acids. CDR1 and CDR2 (germline): LGHDT, YNNKEL (reference sequence). The V gene end was trimmed by 4 bases and the J gene end by 7 bases; junction bases not matched to a gene: 9. In the study's own analysis: Amplification from reference gene primers served as the basis for estimated nucleated cell counts. Assay used: immunoSEQ multiplex PCR; TCRdb lists only in-frame clones, some missing. V, J and clone size were drawn from that table, and D and trimming were deduced from the DNA. The sample includes 310,000 or so clones, around 86% of them seen just once. The chain links TRBV3-1 (or the pseudogene TRBV3-2) to TRBJ2-7, with 8 bases aligning to TRBD2. The clonotype comes from a man aged 70 or older with acute or convalescent COVID-19. Material: peripheral blood. As DNA, the CDR3 is TGTGCCAGCAGCCTAGGACTAGCCAGTACGGAGCAGTACTTC. Translated, it gives CASSLGLASTEQYF.